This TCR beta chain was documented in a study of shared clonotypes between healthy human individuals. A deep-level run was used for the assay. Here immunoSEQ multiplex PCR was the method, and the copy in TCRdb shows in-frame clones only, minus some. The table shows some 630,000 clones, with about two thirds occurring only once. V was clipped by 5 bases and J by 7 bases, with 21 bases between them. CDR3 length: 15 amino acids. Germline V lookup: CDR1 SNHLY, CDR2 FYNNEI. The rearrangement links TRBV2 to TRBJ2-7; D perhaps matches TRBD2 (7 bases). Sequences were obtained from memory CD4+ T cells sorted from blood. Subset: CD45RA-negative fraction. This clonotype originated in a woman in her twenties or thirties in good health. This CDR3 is CASSPVGGGSWEQYF. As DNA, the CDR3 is TGTGCCAGCAGTCCCGTGGGGGGCGGGAGCTGGGAGCAGTACTTC. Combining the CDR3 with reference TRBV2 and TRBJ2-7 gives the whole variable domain EPEVTQTPSHQVTQMGQEVILRCVPISNHLYFYWYRQILGQKVEFLVSFYNNEISEKSEIFDDQFSVERPDGSNFTLKIRSTKLEDSAMYFCASSPVGGGSWEQYFGPGTRLTVT.